These T cell receptor beta chains were read from a single sample in a study of response to subunit inactivated influenza vaccine. MiXCR, run by TCRdb on the RT-PCR reads, gives a single entry per CDR3 protein. The table lists around 470,000 distinct CDR3 sequences, approximately 6.9% of them singletons. This specimen consisted of PBMCs from blood, obtained less than 30 months after vaccination. The receptors were gathered from a man aged 45 to 70 who received an inactivated influenza vaccine. Each CDR3 is given without its conserved first and last residue. Only some rows state a clone size, as once, few, many or a class for expanded clones.

size | V | CDR3
. | TRBV20-1 | SGVRNTEAF
few | TRBV15 | ATSRDGRDSDTQY
few | TRBV10-1 | ASSEGSFSYSYEQY
few | TRBV20-1 | SARGASGSTYEQY
. | TRBV15 | ATSRRREETQY
few | TRBV19 | ASFEGGTNTGELF
few | TRBV6-5 | ASSYSGHEADTQY
. | TRBV7-9 | ASSLVGLTYEQY
many | TRBV3-1 | ASSQDGRADRETQY
. | TRBV29-1 | SGGQVAGETQY
. | TRBV6-1 | ASSAPGVPGTQY
many | TRBV20-1 | SPTSGIGDTQY
few | TRBV7-8 | ATAPRGDTGELF
few | TRBV20-1 | SARESRGDQPQH
. | TRBV11-2 | ASSPKVGYGYT
many | TRBV12-3/TRBV12-4 | ASSLGTGGYT
few | TRBV20-1 | SARGGLGFNEQF
few | TRBV20-1 | SARAPPGLGYNEQF
many | TRBV29-1 | SVDNGLEGEKLF
few | TRBV18 | ASSPAGTGSNSPLH
once | TRBV14 | ASRTSGRARGTDTQY
. | TRBV11-2 | ASSFPRDTQY
many | TRBV12-3/TRBV12-4 | ASSGTGAGPTDTQY
. | TRBV30 | AWSSVAQSTDTQY
. | TRBV28 | ASSLRMYSSNQPQH
. | TRBV7-6 | ASGPQTAETQY
many | TRBV5-1 | ASSLDFEAGYT
many | TRBV5-8 | ASSFGRGYNSPLH
many | TRBV28 | ASTHGPGGSTEAF
few | TRBV20-1 | SAGQGGYGYT